This is a list of T cell receptor beta chains from one sample in a study of blood T cell repertoires in COVID-19. Generated by immunoSEQ multiplex PCR, the TCRdb table keeps only in-frame clones and is missing some. This table holds about 160,000 clones, about 93% found once. Sample: peripheral blood. The receptors come from a woman between 50 and 59 years old with acute or convalescent COVID-19. Both conserved end residues are part of each CDR3. The order of the fields is CDR3 protein, V gene, clone size, D gene, J gene. D genes are given only for firm matches. Some rows mark clone size as missing; the rest say once, few, many or name a class of expanded clone.

CDR3aa: CASSSGGAGETQYF
v_gene: TRBV6-5
abundance: once
d_gene: TRBD2
j_gene: TRBJ2-5

CDR3aa: CASGLGGAAGELFF
v_gene: TRBV27
abundance: .
d_gene: .
j_gene: TRBJ2-2

CDR3aa: CASIGGDYGYTF
v_gene: TRBV19
abundance: .
d_gene: .
j_gene: TRBJ1-2

CDR3aa: CASRTGLSDTQYF
v_gene: TRBV12-3/TRBV12-4
abundance: .
d_gene: TRBD2
j_gene: TRBJ2-3

CDR3aa: CASSLVGSTTTDTQYF
v_gene: TRBV5-1
abundance: .
d_gene: .
j_gene: TRBJ2-3

CDR3aa: CASGQSGGGQNEQFF
v_gene: TRBV9
abundance: .
d_gene: TRBD2
j_gene: TRBJ2-1

CDR3aa: CASSPRQGKTYEQYF
v_gene: TRBV11-1
abundance: .
d_gene: TRBD1
j_gene: TRBJ2-7

CDR3aa: CATRGAPNYGYTF
v_gene: TRBV28
abundance: .
d_gene: .
j_gene: TRBJ1-2

CDR3aa: CASSLYVTWGGNQPQHF
v_gene: TRBV28
abundance: .
d_gene: .
j_gene: TRBJ1-5

CDR3aa: CASSLTGAGRQETQYF
v_gene: TRBV7-3
abundance: .
d_gene: .
j_gene: TRBJ2-5

CDR3aa: CASVRGQGPNTGELFF
v_gene: TRBV12-5
abundance: .
d_gene: TRBD1
j_gene: TRBJ2-2

CDR3aa: CASSDAGTEAFF
v_gene: TRBV28
abundance: .
d_gene: .
j_gene: TRBJ1-1

CDR3aa: CASKSQGFTGELFF
v_gene: TRBV19
abundance: .
d_gene: .
j_gene: TRBJ2-2

CDR3aa: CASSLSLSRQQFF
v_gene: TRBV27
abundance: once
d_gene: .
j_gene: TRBJ2-1

CDR3aa: CASSPGGGETEAFF
v_gene: TRBV5-1
abundance: .
d_gene: .
j_gene: TRBJ1-1

CDR3aa: CASSPGQNYGYTF
v_gene: TRBV27
abundance: .
d_gene: TRBD1
j_gene: TRBJ1-2

CDR3aa: CASSPGQDWGGYTF
v_gene: TRBV11-2
abundance: .
d_gene: TRBD1
j_gene: TRBJ1-2

CDR3aa: CASSDTGTGKGEQFF
v_gene: TRBV5-1
abundance: .
d_gene: TRBD1
j_gene: TRBJ2-1

CDR3aa: CASSWQGAYEQYF
v_gene: TRBV28
abundance: .
d_gene: TRBD1
j_gene: TRBJ2-7

CDR3aa: CASSTNEGREYF
v_gene: TRBV5-6
abundance: .
d_gene: TRBD2
j_gene: TRBJ2-7

CDR3aa: CASSQDRQGKGNTIYF
v_gene: TRBV3-1/TRBV3-2
abundance: .
d_gene: .
j_gene: TRBJ1-3

CDR3aa: CASSDGTIYNSPLYF
v_gene: TRBV2
abundance: once
d_gene: .
j_gene: TRBJ1-6

CDR3aa: CASSIDRGSNGYTF
v_gene: TRBV19
abundance: .
d_gene: TRBD1
j_gene: TRBJ1-2

CDR3aa: CASGLVLDSPTANYGYTF
v_gene: TRBV12-5
abundance: .
d_gene: .
j_gene: TRBJ1-2

CDR3aa: CASSGTGDEKLFF
v_gene: TRBV4-3
abundance: once
d_gene: TRBD1
j_gene: TRBJ1-4

CDR3aa: CASSSGKDGELFF
v_gene: TRBV12-3/TRBV12-4
abundance: .
d_gene: .
j_gene: TRBJ2-2

CDR3aa: CASSHRGGEQYF
v_gene: TRBV6-2/TRBV6-3
abundance: .
d_gene: .
j_gene: TRBJ2-7

CDR3aa: CASQDIPSYNEQFF
v_gene: TRBV2
abundance: .
d_gene: .
j_gene: TRBJ2-1

CDR3aa: CATGGRLNTGELFF
v_gene: TRBV25-1
abundance: .
d_gene: TRBD2
j_gene: TRBJ2-2

CDR3aa: CASSQGDRGRDTEAFF
v_gene: TRBV4-1
abundance: .
d_gene: TRBD1
j_gene: TRBJ1-1

CDR3aa: CASSIGGKSYEQYF
v_gene: TRBV19
abundance: .
d_gene: .
j_gene: TRBJ2-7

CDR3aa: CASSLAGNGGEKLFF
v_gene: TRBV5-1
abundance: .
d_gene: .
j_gene: TRBJ1-4

CDR3aa: CASTQSPYTGELFF
v_gene: TRBV6-5
abundance: .
d_gene: .
j_gene: TRBJ2-2